Listed below are T cell receptor beta chains from one sample, sequenced in a study of T-cell reconstitution after alpha-beta-depleted transplantation in children. TCRdb re-called the PCR reads with MiXCR, one entry per CDR3 protein. In the table there are 150,000 to 200,000 distinct CDR3 sequences, less than 8% of which are singletons. This sample comprised PBMCs from the stem cell graft donor, obtained from the stem cell graft. The origin of the receptors is a human donor who donated a stem cell graft to a child with Wiskott-Aldrich syndrome. CDR3s include the opening cysteine and the closing phenylalanine or tryptophan. The D gene is left open where the match is weak. Clone size appears in some rows only: once, few, many, or a class for an expanded clone.

length | D | size | J | V | CDR3 | DNA
12 | . | many | TRBJ2-7 | TRBV29-1 | CSTKYGDGEQYF | TGCAGCACAAAGTATGGGGACGGCGAGCAGTACTTC
12 | . | many | TRBJ1-1 | TRBV10-3 | CATGGVDTEAFF | TGTGCCACCGGGGGAGTCGACACTGAAGCTTTCTTT
16 | TRBD2 | many | TRBJ2-3 | TRBV7-9 | CASSANLAGGADTQYF | TGTGCCAGCAGCGCCAACCTAGCGGGAGGTGCAGATACGCAGTATTTT
11 | . | few | TRBJ1-4 | TRBV6-6 | CASTPGEKLFF | TGTGCCAGCACCCCAGGGGAAAAACTGTTTTTT
16 | TRBD1 | many | TRBJ2-2 | TRBV5-1 | CASSLRTGIVSGELFF | TGCGCCAGCAGCTTGAGGACAGGGATTGTATCCGGGGAGCTGTTTTTT
16 | . | . | TRBJ2-7 | TRBV3-1 | CASSSQRGESSYQQYF | TGTGCCAGCAGCTCACAAAGGGGCGAAAGCTCCTACCAGCAGTACTTC
15 | . | many | TRBJ2-5 | TRBV12-3/TRBV12-4 | CASSDSLLGRETQYF | TGTGCCAGCAGCGACAGTCTCCTAGGTCGGGAGACCCAGTACTTC
18 | . | many | TRBJ1-5 | TRBV20-1 | CSAPSLTDGAIRNQPQHF | TGCAGTGCACCTAGCTTGACAGACGGGGCTATTCGCAATCAGCCCCAGCATTTT
15 | . | many | TRBJ2-7 | TRBV20-1 | CSARLPGTTTYEQYF | TGCAGTGCTAGACTCCCCGGGACCACTACCTACGAGCAGTACTTC
14 | TRBD2 | few | TRBJ2-2 | TRBV6-2/TRBV6-3 | CASSELAGAGELFF | TGTGCCAGCAGTGAGCTAGCGGGAGCCGGGGAGCTGTTTTTT
15 | . | . | TRBJ1-3 | TRBV7-8 | CASSPIRGGGNTIYF | TGTGCCAGCAGCCCAATCCGGGGGGGTGGAAACACCATATATTTT
14 | . | . | TRBJ2-3 | TRBV12-3/TRBV12-4 | CATGNQGISDTQYF | TGTGCCACAGGAAATCAGGGGATATCAGATACGCAGTATTTT
14 | TRBD2 | many | TRBJ2-2 | TRBV30 | CAWSAGGETGELFF | TGTGCCTGGAGCGCGGGAGGGGAGACCGGGGAGCTGTTTTTT
17 | . | many | TRBJ2-2 | TRBV6-5 | CASRPPAGLRNTGELFF | TGTGCCAGCAGACCGCCGGCTGGGCTAAGGAACACCGGGGAGCTGTTTTTT
14 | . | many | TRBJ2-5 | TRBV20-1 | CSAAGGRGQETQYF | TGCAGTGCAGCCGGGGGGCGGGGACAAGAGACCCAGTACTTC
18 | . | many | TRBJ1-3 | TRBV11-2 | CASSERPSQRSPGNTIYF | TGTGCCAGCAGTGAAAGGCCAAGCCAAAGGTCCCCTGGAAACACCATATATTTT
11 | . | many | TRBJ1-2 | TRBV12-3/TRBV12-4 | CASTSGLGYTF | TGTGCCAGCACCTCCGGACTCGGCTACACCTTC
15 | TRBD1 | . | TRBJ2-7 | TRBV4-3 | CASSHTTGNLYEQYF | TGCGCCAGCAGCCACACGACAGGGAACCTCTACGAGCAGTACTTC
13 | . | few | TRBJ2-5 | TRBV7-6 | CASSATLQETQYF | TGTGCCAGCAGCGCCACTCTCCAAGAGACCCAGTACTTC
14 | . | many | TRBJ2-5 | TRBV5-1 | CASSFTGFQETQYF | TGCGCCAGCAGCTTTACGGGGTTCCAAGAGACCCAGTACTTC
14 | TRBD2 | many | TRBJ2-3 | TRBV10-3 | CATDSGGATDTQYF | TGTGCCACTGATAGCGGGGGGGCCACAGATACGCAGTATTTT
12 | . | many | TRBJ1-1 | TRBV2 | CAGGAANTEAFF | TGTGCCGGAGGGGCGGCGAACACTGAAGCTTTCTTT
15 | . | . | TRBJ2-7 | TRBV20-1 | CGAREPRDTGYEQYF | TGCGGTGCTAGAGAACCCCGAGACACGGGATACGAGCAGTACTTC
16 | TRBD1 | many | TRBJ2-7 | TRBV5-1 | CASSLFPGQSSYEQYF | TGCGCCAGCAGCTTGTTTCCGGGACAGAGCTCCTACGAGCAGTACTTC
14 | . | many | TRBJ1-4 | TRBV20-1 | CSARRGTTNEKLFF | TGCAGTGCTAGAAGGGGCACAACTAATGAAAAACTGTTTTTT
15 | . | . | TRBJ2-7 | TRBV15 | CATSRGFAPSYELYF | TGTGCCACCAGCAGAGGATTCGCACCCTCCTACGAGCTGTACTTC
17 | TRBD2 | many | TRBJ2-3 | TRBV7-8 | CASSTPLAGGGTDTQYF | TGTGCCAGCAGCACTCCCTTAGCGGGAGGGGGCACAGATACGCAGTATTTT
14 | TRBD2 | many | TRBJ2-7 | TRBV28 | CASSLASGGREQYF | TGTGCCAGCAGTTTAGCTAGCGGGGGCCGGGAGCAGTACTTC
15 | . | . | TRBJ2-1 | TRBV7-2 | CASSFRDGPYNEQFF | TGTGCCAGCAGCTTCCGGGACGGACCCTACAATGAGCAGTTCTTC
12 | . | many | TRBJ2-2 | TRBV29-1 | CSVALSTGELFF | TGCAGCGTTGCCCTTAGCACCGGGGAGCTGTTTTTT
15 | TRBD2 | many | TRBJ2-1 | TRBV9 | CASSVESGRSGEQFF | TGTGCCAGCAGCGTAGAGAGCGGGAGATCGGGTGAGCAGTTCTTC
14 | TRBD2 | once | TRBJ2-1 | TRBV10-1 | CASQLAGAGHEQFF | TGCGCCAGCCAACTAGCGGGGGCTGGCCATGAGCAGTTCTTC
13 | . | . | TRBJ2-7 | TRBV4-1 | CASSQDQSRRQYF | TGCGCCAGCAGCCAAGATCAGTCCAGGCGGCAGTACTTC
17 | . | . | TRBJ1-4 | TRBV7-2 | CASSLAPGGGSFEKLFF | TGTGCCAGCAGCTTAGCACCTGGGGGGGGCTCTTTTGAAAAACTGTTTTTT
11 | . | many | TRBJ2-5 | TRBV29-1 | CSVSDQETQYF | TGCAGCGTTTCCGATCAAGAGACCCAGTACTTC
15 | TRBD1 | . | TRBJ1-5 | TRBV7-9 | CASSTQGGPNQPQHF | TGTGCCAGCAGCACTCAGGGGGGTCCTAATCAGCCCCAGCATTTT
11 | . | . | TRBJ1-1 | TRBV19 | CASPGDTEAFF | TGTGCCAGCCCAGGGGACACTGAAGCTTTCTTT
15 | TRBD1 | many | TRBJ1-1 | TRBV20-1 | CSAVPGQGASAEAFF | TGCAGTGCTGTCCCGGGACAGGGGGCGAGCGCTGAAGCTTTCTTT
14 | . | many | TRBJ2-7 | TRBV4-3 | CASSQDGRQYEQYF | TGCGCCAGCAGCCAAGATGGTAGACAGTACGAGCAGTACTTC
15 | TRBD1 | many | TRBJ2-1 | TRBV19 | CASSWTGVSYNEQFF | TGTGCCAGTAGTTGGACAGGGGTATCCTACAATGAGCAGTTCTTC
18 | . | . | TRBJ2-7 | TRBV7-6 | CASSLGGTGGSGSFEQYF | TGTGCCAGCAGCTTAGGCGGGACCGGCGGATCGGGGTCCTTCGAGCAGTACTTC
12 | . | many | TRBJ2-5 | TRBV7-6 | CASSLDGETQYF | TGTGCCAGCAGCTTAGATGGAGAGACCCAGTACTTC
14 | TRBD1 | many | TRBJ2-5 | TRBV5-1 | CASSSGTVQETQYF | TGCGCCAGCAGCTCAGGGACAGTCCAAGAGACCCAGTACTTC
14 | . | many | TRBJ1-1 | TRBV7-2 | CASSLTTLDTEAFF | TGTGCCAGCAGCTTAACAACTCTCGACACTGAAGCTTTCTTT
14 | TRBD2 | many | TRBJ2-3 | TRBV20-1 | CSASRTSGSNTQYF | TGCAGTGCTAGTCGGACTAGCGGGAGTAATACGCAGTATTTT
13 | . | many | TRBJ2-2 | TRBV12-3/TRBV12-4 | CASITQGTGELFF | TGTGCCAGCATCACCCAGGGGACCGGGGAGCTGTTTTTT
14 | TRBD1 | many | TRBJ2-1 | TRBV5-1 | CASSFGTGGNEQFF | TGCGCCAGCAGCTTCGGGACAGGGGGCAATGAGCAGTTCTTC
13 | . | many | TRBJ2-1 | TRBV7-9 | CASSSTSYNEQFF | TGTGCCAGCAGCTCGACTTCCTACAATGAGCAGTTCTTC
17 | . | many | TRBJ2-6 | TRBV5-6 | CASSLVDRRLGANVLTF | TGTGCCAGCAGCTTGGTGGACCGCCGACTGGGGGCCAACGTCCTGACTTTC
17 | TRBD1 | . | TRBJ2-7 | TRBV12-5 | CASGLGLEAGTGDEQYF | TGTGCTAGTGGTTTAGGCCTCGAGGCCGGGACAGGGGACGAGCAGTACTTC
13 | TRBD2 | many | TRBJ2-1 | TRBV6-5 | CASSQGRGGRSFF | TGTGCCAGCAGTCAGGGGCGGGGGGGCCGGTCGTTCTTC
15 | . | many | TRBJ1-5 | TRBV10-2 | CASRLSKSTSAPQHF | TGCGCCAGCAGACTTTCAAAGTCGACCTCGGCGCCCCAGCATTTT
13 | . | . | TRBJ1-4 | TRBV5-5 | CASSLFLDEKLFF | TGTGCCAGCAGCTTGTTCTTAGATGAAAAACTGTTTTTT
12 | . | many | TRBJ1-1 | TRBV12-3/TRBV12-4 | CASSFEAGEAFF | TGTGCCAGCAGTTTCGAGGCAGGGGAAGCTTTCTTT
14 | TRBD1 | many | TRBJ2-3 | TRBV29-1 | CSVEVGRGPDTQYF | TGCAGCGTTGAAGTTGGCAGGGGGCCAGATACGCAGTATTTT